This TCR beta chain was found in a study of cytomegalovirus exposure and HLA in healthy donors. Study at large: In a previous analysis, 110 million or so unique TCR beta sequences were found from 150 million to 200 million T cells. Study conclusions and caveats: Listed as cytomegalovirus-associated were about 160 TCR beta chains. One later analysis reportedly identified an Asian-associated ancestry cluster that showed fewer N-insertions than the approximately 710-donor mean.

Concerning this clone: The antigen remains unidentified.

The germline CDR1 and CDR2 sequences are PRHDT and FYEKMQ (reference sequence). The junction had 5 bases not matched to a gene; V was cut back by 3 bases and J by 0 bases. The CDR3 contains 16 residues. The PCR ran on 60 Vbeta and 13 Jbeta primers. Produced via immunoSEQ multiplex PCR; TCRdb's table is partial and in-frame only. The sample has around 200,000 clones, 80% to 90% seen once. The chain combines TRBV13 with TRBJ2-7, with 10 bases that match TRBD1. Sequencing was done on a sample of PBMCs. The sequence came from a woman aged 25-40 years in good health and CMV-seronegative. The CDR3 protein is CASSFAGQGGSYEQYF. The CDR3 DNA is TGTGCCAGCAGCTTCGCCGGACAGGGGGGCTCCTACGAGCAGTACTTC.